The TCR beta chain under discussion was sequenced for a study of blood T cell repertoires in COVID-19. TCRdb's table, derived via immunoSEQ multiplex PCR, lists solely in-frame clones and lacks some. The top ten clones hold over 10% of a sample with around 140,000 clones, 86% of them seen once. The CDR3 is made up of 16 amino acids. Germline V gene data show CDR1 as MGHRA and CDR2 as YSYEKL. V trimming: 2 bases; J trimming: 8 bases; junction bases outside the gene matches: 9. The specimen was peripheral blood. The clonotype was recovered from a woman in her seventies with COVID-19, enrolled during active disease. The chain couples TRBV4-1 to TRBJ1-1, with 12 nucleotides matching TRBD1. This CDR3 reads CASSQWDRGLTSEAFF. CDR3 sequence (DNA): TGCGCCAGCAGCCAATGGGACAGGGGGCTCACCTCCGAAGCTTTCTTT.